This T cell receptor beta chain was observed in a study of chemoradiotherapy in HPV16-positive cancers. The repertoire was sequenced with immunoSEQ multiplex PCR; TCRdb's copy has only in-frame clones and lacks some. The profile shows more than 7,000 clones, roughly nine tenths of them singletons. Germline V gene sequence: CDR1 MNHNS, CDR2 SASEGT. This CDR3 region has 14 residues. V shed 4 bases, J shed 7 bases, and the junction held 4 bases outside the gene matches. The input for sequencing was blood, taken from a patient who underwent chemoradiotherapy. This receptor was taken from a human donor with HPV-associated anogenital cancer. The J gene is TRBJ2-1, the V gene TRBV6-1, with 10 bases aligning to TRBD1. DNA for the CDR3: TGTGCCAGCAGTGGACAGGGGGCCGGGAATGAGCAGTTCTTC. This gives the protein CASSGQGAGNEQFF.